A selection of T cell receptor beta chains follows, all from one sample in a study of T cells after posttransplantation cyclophosphamide. Data came from immunoSEQ multiplex PCR; TCRdb stores just in-frame clones and leaves some out. The data show 9,500 to 10,000 clones, 70% to 90% seen once. The source was PBMCs, collected after an allogeneic stem cell transplant with a calcineurin inhibitor and methotrexate. The receptors originated from a male patient younger than 45 who received an allogeneic stem cell transplant from an unrelated donor, was CMV-positive, and had no GVHD. A share of the T cells may be of graft donor origin. Both conserved end residues are part of each CDR3. The order of the fields is D gene, J gene, clone size, CDR3 length, V gene, CDR3 DNA, CDR3 protein. A D gene is named only where the DNA matches it firmly. The size entry is marked missing in some rows and otherwise reads once, few, many or a size class.

>TRBD2|TRBJ2-7|few|13|TRBV2
TGTGCCAGCAGTGGGACTAGCGGGAACGAGCAGTACTTC
CASSGTSGNEQYF
>.|TRBJ2-5|.|15|TRBV11-2
TGTGCCAGCAGCTTAGATCGGGGGACGGAGGCAACCCAGTACTTC
CASSLDRGTEATQYF
>TRBD2|TRBJ2-3|.|14|TRBV29-1
TGCAGCGTTGTGGGGGGAGGGGACACAGATACGCAGTATTTT
CSVVGGGDTDTQYF
>.|TRBJ2-1|.|13|TRBV5-4
TGTGCCAGCAGCCCGACAGCTTACAATGAGCAGTTCTTC
CASSPTAYNEQFF
>TRBD2|TRBJ2-3|.|15|TRBV7-3
TGTGCCAGCAGCTTAGGGGGCGGGAGGACAGATACGCAGTATTTT
CASSLGGGRTDTQYF
>.|TRBJ2-3|.|11|TRBV20-1
TGCAGTGCTGTTGTCCGAGATACGCAGTATTTT
CSAVVRDTQYF
>TRBD2|TRBJ2-3|.|16|TRBV7-2
TGTGCCAGCAGCGTGTGGACTAGCGCGAGCACAGATACGCAGTATTTT
CASSVWTSASTDTQYF
>.|TRBJ1-2|once|15|TRBV28
TGTGCCAGCAGTTCTGCCGCCTCAGGGGCGAATGGCTACACCTTC
CASSSAASGANGYTF
>TRBD2|TRBJ2-2|.|16|TRBV7-2
TGTGCCAGCAGAATAGCGGGAGGGGGGAACACCGGGGAGCTGTTTTTT
CASRIAGGGNTGELFF
>.|TRBJ2-5|.|14|TRBV7-2
TGTGCCAGCAGACCTGGGGGGAGCCAAGAGACCCAGTACTTC
CASRPGGSQETQYF
>.|TRBJ2-5|.|16|TRBV9
TGTGCCAGCAGCGTGGGGGCGCGAGGGGCGGCAGAGACCCAGTACTTC
CASSVGARGAAETQYF
>TRBD2|TRBJ2-7|.|17|TRBV11-2
TGTGCCAGCAGCTTACTAGCGGGGTCCCCCACCAGCTACGAGCAGTACTTC
CASSLLAGSPTSYEQYF
>.|TRBJ1-1|.|13|TRBV19
TGTGCCAGTAGTACAACAACGAACACTGAAGCTTTCTTT
CASSTTTNTEAFF
>.|TRBJ2-6|.|16|TRBV28
TGTGCCAGCAGTTTAGAGCCGGGGACTGGGGCCAACGTCCTGACTTTC
CASSLEPGTGANVLTF
>.|TRBJ1-1|.|14|TRBV5-4
TGTGCCAGCAGCTTGGAGACAGTGAACACTGAAGCTTTCTTT
CASSLETVNTEAFF
>.|TRBJ2-7|.|17|TRBV28
TGTGCCAGCAGTACCCTGGACTATTCGCCCTCGACCTACGAGCAGTACTTC
CASSTLDYSPSTYEQYF
>TRBD1|TRBJ1-1|.|12|TRBV7-3
TGTGCCAGCAGCCCGGGACAGGGTTTGGCTTTCTTT
CASSPGQGLAFF
>TRBD2|TRBJ2-3|.|18|TRBV4-3
TGCGCCAGCAGCCAAGTTGGTCCTAGCGGGAGATCACCAGATACGCAGTATTTT
CASSQVGPSGRSPDTQYF
>.|TRBJ2-6|.|15|TRBV11-1
TGTGCCACCACTCCAGGGTTCTCTGGGGCCAACGTCCTGACTTTC
CATTPGFSGANVLTF
>TRBD1|TRBJ2-3|.|14|TRBV11-1
TGTGCCAGCAGCTTAAGACAGGGGTCAGATACGCAGTATTTT
CASSLRQGSDTQYF
>TRBD2|TRBJ2-3|.|18|TRBV7-9
TGTGCCAGCAGCGCGGGACTAGCGGGAGGGTACAACACAGATACGCAGTATTTT
CASSAGLAGGYNTDTQYF
>.|TRBJ1-3|few|15|TRBV5-6
TGTGCCAGCAGCTTGGTACAGAGCTCTGGAAACACCATATATTTT
CASSLVQSSGNTIYF
>.|TRBJ2-2|.|15|TRBV7-2
TGTGCCAGCAGCCCTAGGGGGGGGAACACCGGGGAGCTGTTTTTT
CASSPRGGNTGELFF
>TRBD2|TRBJ2-5|.|15|TRBV19
TGTGCCAGTAGTCAATACGGGGGAGGGAAAGAGACCCAGTACTTC
CASSQYGGGKETQYF
>TRBD1|TRBJ2-7|.|17|TRBV10-3
TGTGCCACTGGAAACTCCGAAGGGACAGGGGACCCCTACGAGCAGTACTTC
CATGNSEGTGDPYEQYF
>.|TRBJ2-5|.|17|TRBV4-2
TGTGCCAGCAGCCAAGATTTCGGCGCGCCCCCCAGGGAGACCCAGTACTTC
CASSQDFGAPPRETQYF
>TRBD1|TRBJ1-1|.|17|TRBV7-9
TGTGCCAGCAGCCTCGACAGGGGGCTAAGGATTAACACTGAAGCTTTCTTT
CASSLDRGLRINTEAFF
>TRBD2|TRBJ2-1|.|13|TRBV6-5
TGTGCCAGCAGCCGGGACTACTACAATGAGCAGTTCTTC
CASSRDYYNEQFF
>TRBD1|TRBJ1-1|.|16|TRBV5-1
TGCGCCAGCAGCTCGACGACAGGGCGCTTGAACACTGAAGCTTTCTTT
CASSSTTGRLNTEAFF
>.|TRBJ2-2|.|14|TRBV7-7
TGTGCCAGCAGCACTACAGGGACCACCGGGGAGCTGTTTTTT
CASSTTGTTGELFF
>TRBD1|TRBJ2-5|.|16|TRBV5-8
TGTGCCAGCAGCTTAAAACACAGGGGGCTCCAAGAGACCCAGTACTTC
CASSLKHRGLQETQYF
>.|TRBJ1-2|.|14|TRBV18
TGTGCCAGCTCACCGAGCCAGGGACTCTATGGCTACACCTTC
CASSPSQGLYGYTF
>TRBD2|TRBJ2-3|.|14|TRBV5-4
TGTGCCAGCAGCCGCCCGGGAGGGGACGATACGCAGTATTTT
CASSRPGGDDTQYF
>.|TRBJ2-6|.|16|TRBV4-2
TGTGCCAGCAGCCAAGAGCCGGGGTACGGGGCCAACGTCCTGACTTTC
CASSQEPGYGANVLTF
>.|TRBJ1-2|.|17|TRBV4-2
TGTGCCAGCAGCCAAGAGGACAGTTGGCCGGCTAACTATGGCTACACCTTC
CASSQEDSWPANYGYTF
>.|TRBJ2-7|.|15|TRBV19
TGTGCCAGTAGTATGACGACAGGACCCACCTACGAGCAGTACTTC
CASSMTTGPTYEQYF
>TRBD2|TRBJ2-7|.|17|TRBV27
TGTGCCAGCAGTCCCCCCCGGGAGGAGCGGGAGGGCTACGAGCAGTACTTC
CASSPPREEREGYEQYF
>.|TRBJ2-1|once|13|TRBV11-2
TGTGCCAGCAGCTTCGTGAGGCGAAATGAGCAGTTCTTC
CASSFVRRNEQFF
>.|TRBJ1-1|.|13|TRBV7-2
TGTGCCAGCAGCCCAGGGGCGGGGGAGGGAGCTTTCTTT
CASSPGAGEGAFF
>.|TRBJ2-2|.|15|TRBV9
TGTGCCAGCAGCGTAACAGGGAATCACGCCGGGGAGCTGTTTTTT
CASSVTGNHAGELFF
>.|TRBJ1-4|.|14|TRBV18
TGTGCCAGCTCAGCTGGCAGGGTATGGGAAAAACTGTTTTTT
CASSAGRVWEKLFF
>TRBD2|TRBJ2-1|.|13|TRBV6-1
TGTGCCAGCATGGCGGGAGGGCAGTATGAGCAGTTCTTC
CASMAGGQYEQFF
>.|TRBJ1-1|.|12|TRBV6-5
TGTGCCAGCAGTACACGGACTGCACAAGCTTTCTTT
CASSTRTAQAFF
>.|TRBJ1-5|.|13|TRBV7-7
TGTGCCAGCAGTGAAAGACTACATCAGCCCCAGCATTTT
CASSERLHQPQHF
>.|TRBJ1-3|large|13|TRBV5-1
TGCGCCAGCAGCTCACATAATGGAAACACCATATATTTT
CASSSHNGNTIYF
>TRBD2|TRBJ2-7|.|16|TRBV11-3
TGTGCCAGCAGCTCCCCGACTAGCGGGAGATCCTACGAGCAGTACTTC
CASSSPTSGRSYEQYF
>.|TRBJ2-7|.|15|TRBV10-3
TGTGCCATCACCTTTACGGCAGGGGATCACTACGAGCAGTACTTC
CAITFTAGDHYEQYF
>TRBD2|TRBJ2-2|.|15|TRBV9
TGTGCCAGCAGCTTGACTAGCGGGGGCACCGGGGAGCTGTTTTTT
CASSLTSGGTGELFF
>.|TRBJ2-5|.|13|TRBV10-3
TGTGCCATCAGCTCCGGGACATCGGAGACCCAGTACTTC
CAISSGTSETQYF